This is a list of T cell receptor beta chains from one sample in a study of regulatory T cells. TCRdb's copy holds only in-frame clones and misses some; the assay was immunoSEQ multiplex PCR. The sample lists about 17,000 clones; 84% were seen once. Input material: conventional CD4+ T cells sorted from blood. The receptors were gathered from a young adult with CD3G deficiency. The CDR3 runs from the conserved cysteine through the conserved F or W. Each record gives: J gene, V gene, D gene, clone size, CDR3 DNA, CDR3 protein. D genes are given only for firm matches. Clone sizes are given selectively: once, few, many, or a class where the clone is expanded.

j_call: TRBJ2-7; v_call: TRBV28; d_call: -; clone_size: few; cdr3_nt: TGTGCCAGCAGTTTTAGCTGTCTGGGACCAGGGCTTTGCGAGCAGTACTTC; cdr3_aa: CASSFSCLGPGLCEQYF
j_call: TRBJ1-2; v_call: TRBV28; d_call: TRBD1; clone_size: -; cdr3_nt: TGTGCCAGCAGTCGCCACGACAGGGGGCTTCGGGATGGCTACACCTTC; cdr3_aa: CASSRHDRGLRDGYTF
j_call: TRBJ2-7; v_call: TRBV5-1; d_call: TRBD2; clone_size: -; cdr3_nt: TGCGCCAGCAGCCCGGGACTAGCGAGGACCTACGAGCAGTACTTC; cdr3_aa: CASSPGLARTYEQYF
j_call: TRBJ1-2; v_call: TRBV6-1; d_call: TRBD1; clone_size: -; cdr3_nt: TGTGCCAGCAGCCATGACAGGGGCTATGGCTACACCTTC; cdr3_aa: CASSHDRGYGYTF
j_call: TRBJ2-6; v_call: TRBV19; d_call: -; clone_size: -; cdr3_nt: TGTGCCAGTAGTTCGCCGGGACACTCTGGGGCCAACGTCCTGACTTTC; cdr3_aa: CASSSPGHSGANVLTF
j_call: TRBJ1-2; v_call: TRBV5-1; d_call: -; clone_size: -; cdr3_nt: TGCGCCAGCAGCTTGGACCGGACAGCTTACGGCTACACCTTC; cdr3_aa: CASSLDRTAYGYTF
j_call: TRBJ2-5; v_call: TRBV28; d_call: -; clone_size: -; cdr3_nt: TGTGCCAGCAGTCGGCCCAGGCACCAAGAGACCCAGTACTTC; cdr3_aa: CASSRPRHQETQYF
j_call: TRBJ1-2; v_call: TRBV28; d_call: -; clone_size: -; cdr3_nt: TGTGCCAGCAGTTTCTCCGTCTTGATCGGGCAGGGTAGTTCGGGCTACACCTTC; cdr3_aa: CASSFSVLIGQGSSGYTF
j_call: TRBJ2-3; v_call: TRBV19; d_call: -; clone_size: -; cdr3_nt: TGTGCCAGTAGTACCCGGGTCGGATTGCAGTATTTT; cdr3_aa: CASSTRVGLQYF
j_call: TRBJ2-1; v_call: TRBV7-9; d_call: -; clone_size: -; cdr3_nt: TGTGCCAGCAGCTTAATGGGGGGGCCGTATGAGCAGTTCTTC; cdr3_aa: CASSLMGGPYEQFF